This T cell receptor (beta chain) was recorded in a study of blood T cell repertoires in COVID-19. Study in general: Sites in the United States, Italy and Spain provided acute and convalescent COVID-19 samples. Nucleic acid was either cDNA or gDNA, and it came from T cells, B-cell-depleted T cells, or PBMCs.

During active infection, Seattle patients enrolled and were then monitored through disease. The V segment lost 3 bases and the J segment 4 bases; nucleotides outside the gene matches: 9. Germline CDR1 SGHVS, CDR2 FQNEAQ. The CDR3 extends over 17 amino acids. Original data processing: Estimates of nucleated cell counts were drawn from the amplification of reference gene primers. This table comes from immunoSEQ multiplex PCR, and its TCRdb copy is limited to in-frame clones, with some not included. V and J calls and clone size come straight from that table; D and trimming were deduced from the DNA. Among hundreds of thousands of clones listed, around 92% were seen once.

The receptor was isolated from a woman between 25 and 40 years old with COVID-19, enrolled during active disease. The V and J genes are TRBV7-8 and TRBJ2-5, with 12 bases matching TRBD2. What was sequenced was peripheral blood. CDR3 amino acids: CASSFPTSGGRRETQYF. CDR3 DNA sequence: TGTGCCAGCAGCTTCCCCACTAGCGGGGGGCGTCGAGAGACCCAGTACTTC.